The following is a TCR beta chain sequence with its context. Its antigen is unknown. The record originates from a study of yellow fever vaccine responses in identical twins. Notes on the study in general: Vaccine T cell responses of twins reportedly seemed partly convergent and partly personalized.

The germline V gene has CDR1 SNHLY and CDR2 FYNNEI. There are 13 residues in the CDR3. The V end was cut by 2 bases, the J end by 2 bases, with 7 bases between. MiXCR, run by TCRdb on the RT-PCR reads, gives a single entry per CDR3 protein. The sample shows 650 to 900 distinct CDR3 sequences, 81% of them seen only once. The V and J genes are TRBV2 and TRBJ2-7; D remains unclear. The sample consisted of T cells from blood (PBMCs), unsorted or a sorted subset (not recorded which), taken before or after yellow fever vaccination (not recorded which). This clonotype was obtained from a female donor who received the yellow fever vaccine. The CDR3 reads CASSERVTYEQYF. Here the CDR3 DNA reads TGTGCCAGCAGTGAACGGGTTACCTACGAGCAGTACTTC.